The clone carrying this T cell receptor beta chain was detected once. Antigen unknown. One end of the junction varies from germline; a read error may be responsible. This sample was taken from a study of CD8+CD57+ T cells in acquired aplastic anemia. Findings and caveats of the study: CD8+ Simpson's diversity did not differ significantly between patients and controls. Sharing between patients and controls was observed for about 27 CD8+ CDR3 sequences.

TCR beta VDJ combinations and CDR3 sequences were profiled from genomic DNA. TCRdb redid the calling of the reads with MiXCR, one entry per CDR3 protein. The sample carries around 200,000 distinct CDR3 sequences, 61% recorded once. The sequence was collected from a human donor in good health. The sequencing input was sorted CD4+, CD8+, or CD8+CD57+ T cells (not recorded which) from PBMCs.

CDR3 DNA: TGCGCCAGCGGCCAAGGACAACGGGCCGGGGAGCTGTTTTTT. Its protein product is CASGQGQRAGELFF. The chain is built from TRBV7-2 and TRBJ2-2, with D perhaps matching TRBD1 or TRBD2 (5 bases each). From germline, CDR1 is SGHTA and CDR2 FQGNSA. The CDR3 has 14 residues.